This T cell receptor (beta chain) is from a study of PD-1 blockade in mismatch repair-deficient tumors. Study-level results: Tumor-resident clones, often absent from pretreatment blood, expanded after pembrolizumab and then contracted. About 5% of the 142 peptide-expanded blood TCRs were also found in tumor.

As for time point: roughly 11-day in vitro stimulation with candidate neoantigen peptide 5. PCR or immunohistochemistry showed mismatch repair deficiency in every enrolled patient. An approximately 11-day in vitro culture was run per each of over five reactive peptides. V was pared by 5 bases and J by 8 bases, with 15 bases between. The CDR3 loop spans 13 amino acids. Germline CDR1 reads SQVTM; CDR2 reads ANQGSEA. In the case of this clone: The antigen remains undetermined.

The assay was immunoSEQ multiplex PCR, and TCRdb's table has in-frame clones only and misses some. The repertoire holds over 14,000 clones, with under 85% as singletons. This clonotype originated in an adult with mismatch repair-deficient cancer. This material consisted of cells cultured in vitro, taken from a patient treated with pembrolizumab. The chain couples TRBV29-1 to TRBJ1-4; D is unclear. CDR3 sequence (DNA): TGCAGCGTTTTACAGACCCTGGGGGAAAAACTGTTTTTT. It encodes CSVLQTLGEKLFF. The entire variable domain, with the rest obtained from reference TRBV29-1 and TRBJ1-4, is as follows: SAVISQKPSRDICQRGTSLTIQCQVDSQVTMMFWYRQQPGQSLTLIATANQGSEATYESGFVIDKFPISRPNLTFSTLTVSNMSPEDSSIYLCSVLQTLGEKLFFGSGTQLSVL.